This note documents a single TCR beta chain sequence. The sample belongs to a study of technical replicates of blood from a few donors. The CDR3 is 15 residues long. In germline, CDR1 is KGHSH, CDR2 LQKENI. The germline V and J ends were trimmed by 4 bases and 0 bases, with 11 bases remaining between them. The method was immunoSEQ multiplex PCR; TCRdb's version includes in-frame clones alone and lacks a portion of them. This sample carries tens of thousands of clones, approximately 84% of them seen once, and the ten largest clones take roughly 5%. The chain uses TRBV18 and TRBJ2-3; D not certain. Material: PBMCs. The sequence was collected from a human donor in good health. Some clones in this sample may be carry-over from other donors' samples. In DNA, the CDR3 is TGTGCCAGCTCACGGTCCGTCTACAGCACAGATACGCAGTATTTT. It specifies CASSRSVYSTDTQYF.